This TCR beta chain came from a study of OX40 agonist ivuxolimab in advanced cancers. Study summary: In this cohort, patients received ivuxolimab, an agonistic anti-OX40 (CD134) antibody.

Repertoires were generated with immunoSEQ multiplex PCR, while TCRdb's copy carries only in-frame clones and drops some. Of 15,000 to 20,000 clones in the sample, over 80% are singletons; the top ten hold 9% to 15%. CDR3 length: 14 amino acids. V was trimmed by 4 bases and J by 3 bases, leaving 14 bases between them. The receptor comes from an adult with an advanced solid tumor such as melanoma, head and neck, liver or kidney cancer. This specimen was CD4+ or CD8+ T cells sorted from blood, taken in a trial of the OX40 agonist ivuxolimab. The genes are TRBV5-3 and TRBJ2-7; D remains unclear. TRBV5-3 is noted as an ORF with a role that remains uncertain. CDR3 loop: CARSPDHPHYEQYF. CDR3 DNA: TGTGCCAGAAGCCCGGACCACCCGCACTACGAGCAGTACTTC.